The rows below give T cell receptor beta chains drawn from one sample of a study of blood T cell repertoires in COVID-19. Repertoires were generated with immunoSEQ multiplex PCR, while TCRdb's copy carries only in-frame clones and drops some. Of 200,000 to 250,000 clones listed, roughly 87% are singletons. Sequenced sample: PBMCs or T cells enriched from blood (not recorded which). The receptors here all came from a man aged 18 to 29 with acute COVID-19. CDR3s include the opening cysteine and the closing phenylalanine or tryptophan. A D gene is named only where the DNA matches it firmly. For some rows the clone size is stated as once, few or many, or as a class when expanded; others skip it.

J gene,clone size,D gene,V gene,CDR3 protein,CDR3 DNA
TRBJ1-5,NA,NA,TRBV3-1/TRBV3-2,CASSPRDANQPQHF,TGTGCCAGCAGCCCGCGGGACGCTAATCAGCCCCAGCATTTT
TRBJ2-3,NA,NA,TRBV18,CASSRTRQNTDTQYF,TGTGCCAGCTCACGTACTCGCCAAAACACAGATACGCAGTATTTT
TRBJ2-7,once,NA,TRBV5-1,CASSRSDRNYEQYF,TGCGCCAGCAGCCGTAGTGACAGGAACTACGAGCAGTACTTC
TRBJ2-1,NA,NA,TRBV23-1,CASSQSKFF,TGCGCCAGCAGTCAATCTAAGTTCTTC
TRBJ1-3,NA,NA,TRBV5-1,CASSLWGELGNTIYF,TGCGCCAGCAGCTTGTGGGGCGAGCTTGGAAACACCATATATTTT
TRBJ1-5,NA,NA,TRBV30,CAWSVSRASNQPQHF,TGTGCCTGGAGTGTAAGCAGGGCTAGCAATCAGCCCCAGCATTTT
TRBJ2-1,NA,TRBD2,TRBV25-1,CASSVDREVYNEQFF,TGTGCCAGCAGTGTGGACCGGGAGGTCTACAATGAGCAGTTCTTC
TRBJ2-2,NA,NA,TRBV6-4,CASSDSTINTGELFF,TGTGCCAGCAGTGACTCGACTATTAACACCGGGGAGCTGTTTTTT
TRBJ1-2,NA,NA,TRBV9,CASSVASEGSANYGYTF,TGTGCCAGCAGCGTAGCTTCTGAGGGCTCGGCTAACTATGGCTACACCTTC
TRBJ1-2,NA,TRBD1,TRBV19,CASGSSGGYGYTF,TGTGCCAGTGGATCGTCAGGGGGCTATGGCTACACCTTC
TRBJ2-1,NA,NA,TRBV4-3,CASSQDFGIYNEQFF,TGCGCCAGCAGCCAAGATTTCGGGATTTACAATGAGCAGTTCTTC
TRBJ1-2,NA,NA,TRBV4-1,CASHGLAPFNYGYTF,TGCGCCAGCCATGGCCTGGCACCCTTTAACTATGGCTACACCTTC
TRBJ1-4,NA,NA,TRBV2,CASSLGGVDEKLFF,TGTGCCAGCAGCCTAGGGGGGGTAGATGAAAAACTGTTTTTT
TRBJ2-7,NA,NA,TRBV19,CASSTGLPNEQYF,TGTGCCAGTAGTACGGGACTGCCAAACGAGCAGTACTTC
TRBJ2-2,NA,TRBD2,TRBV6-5,CASREREGRTGELFF,TGTGCCAGCAGAGAGCGGGAGGGGAGGACCGGGGAGCTGTTTTTT
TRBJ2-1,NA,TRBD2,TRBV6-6,CASSQTSGEQFF,TGTGCCAGCAGTCAGACTAGCGGAGAGCAGTTCTTC
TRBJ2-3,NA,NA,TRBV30,CAWSRLSSDTQYF,TGTGCCTGGAGTCGTCTATCCTCAGATACGCAGTATTTT
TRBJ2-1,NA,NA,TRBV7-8,CASSFFTGANEQFF,TGTGCCAGCAGCTTTTTTACGGGAGCCAATGAGCAGTTCTTC
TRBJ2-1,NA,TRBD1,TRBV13,CASSLGQGLNNEQFF,TGTGCCAGCAGCCTCGGACAGGGGTTGAACAATGAGCAGTTCTTC
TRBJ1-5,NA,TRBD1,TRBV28,CASTDRGFSQPQHF,TGTGCCAGTACTGACAGGGGATTTAGTCAGCCCCAGCATTTT
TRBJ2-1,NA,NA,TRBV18,CASSPLGSNNEQFF,TGTGCCAGCTCACCCTTGGGGAGTAACAATGAGCAGTTCTTC
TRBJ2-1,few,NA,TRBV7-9,CASSPGKNEQFF,TGTGCCAGCAGCCCAGGGAAGAATGAGCAGTTCTTC
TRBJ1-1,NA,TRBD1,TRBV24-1,CATSEGQEDTEAFF,TGTGCCACCAGTGAAGGACAGGAGGACACTGAAGCTTTCTTT
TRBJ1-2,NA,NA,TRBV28,CASSYRGGDGYTF,TGTGCCAGCAGTTACCGGGGAGGGGACGGCTACACCTTC
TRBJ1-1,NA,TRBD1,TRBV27,CASSQGGTEAFF,TGTGCCAGCAGTCAGGGGGGCACTGAAGCTTTCTTT
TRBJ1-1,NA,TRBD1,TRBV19,CASTNRGGDTEAFF,TGTGCCAGTACCAACAGGGGTGGAGACACTGAAGCTTTCTTT
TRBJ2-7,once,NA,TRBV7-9,CASSSPTTPGSPYEQYF,TGTGCCAGCAGCTCACCAACAACTCCGGGTAGCCCCTACGAGCAGTACTTC
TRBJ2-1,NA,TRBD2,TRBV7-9,CASSHTSGGQVNEQFF,TGTGCCAGCAGTCACACTAGCGGGGGGCAAGTCAATGAGCAGTTCTTC
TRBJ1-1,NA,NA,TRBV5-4,CASSFGRGEAFF,TGTGCCAGCAGCTTCGGGAGGGGTGAAGCTTTCTTT
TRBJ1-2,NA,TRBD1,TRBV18,CASSRDPEQGKTGYTF,TGTGCCAGCTCACGTGACCCAGAACAGGGGAAGACTGGCTACACCTTC
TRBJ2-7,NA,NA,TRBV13,CASSLETGTHPPGHLYEQYF,TGTGCCAGCAGCTTAGAGACCGGGACACATCCCCCGGGACACCTCTACGAGCAGTACTTC
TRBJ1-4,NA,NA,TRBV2,CASSDRDNSQKLFF,TGTGCCAGCAGTGATCGAGACAATTCCCAAAAACTGTTTTTT
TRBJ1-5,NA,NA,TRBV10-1,CASSEGQSNQPQHF,TGCGCCAGCAGTGAGGGACAGAGCAATCAGCCCCAGCATTTT
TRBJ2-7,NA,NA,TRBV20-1,CSAKGHEQYF,TGCAGTGCCAAGGGGCACGAGCAGTACTTC
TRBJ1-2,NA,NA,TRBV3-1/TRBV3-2,CASSLEGAYGYTF,TGTGCCAGCAGCCTCGAAGGGGCGTATGGCTACACCTTC
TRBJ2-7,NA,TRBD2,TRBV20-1,CSASPSGRTHEQYF,TGCAGTGCCAGTCCTAGCGGGAGAACCCACGAGCAGTACTTC
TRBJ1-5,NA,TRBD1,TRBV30,CAWSAGGRQPQHF,TGTGCCTGGAGTGCAGGGGGGCGACAGCCCCAGCATTTT
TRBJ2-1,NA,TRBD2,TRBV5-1,CASSLVAGDLDEQFF,TGCGCCAGCAGCTTGGTGGCGGGAGATCTAGATGAGCAGTTCTTC